This T cell receptor beta chain was documented in a study of human T cells and chemical hapten exposure. In the original analysis: Samples contained a median of around 89,000 TCRs, with a range of about 23,224 to 700,000. TCRdb recomputed calls from the RACE reads with MiXCR, one row per CDR3 protein. The V and J calls and clone size are TCRdb's, not the authors'. The sample shows about 77,000 distinct CDR3 sequences, 8.5% to 10% of them seen only once. The CDR3 loop spans 14 amino acids. V gave up 7 bases and J gave up 6 bases; unmatched junction bases: 4. Germline CDR1 and CDR2: LGHNA and YNFKEQ. Time point given: healthy volunteer bleed at 6 weeks. Total RNA was isolated from unfractionated whole blood. This clonotype was detected ten times or more. No antigen is known for it. Notes on the study in general: With regard to DPC sensitization, TCRs above 1 in 1000 frequency did not change.

The rearrangement joins TRBV4-2 to TRBJ2-1; 12 bases map to TRBD2. The sample comprised whole blood. This receptor was obtained from a female donor in good health. Some clones in this sample may be carry-over from other donors' samples. CDR3 bases: TGTGCCAGCAAACTAGCGGGGGGCACCAATGAGCAGTTCTTC. It specifies CASKLAGGTNEQFF.